Below, 8 T cell receptor beta chains from the same sample are listed, as sequenced in a study of OX40 agonist ivuxolimab in advanced cancers. Libraries were prepared by immunoSEQ multiplex PCR; TCRdb keeps only in-frame clonotypes and omits some of them. Among 30,000 to 40,000 clones listed, over 65% were seen once. Specimen: CD4+ or CD8+ T cells sorted from blood, collected in a trial of the OX40 agonist ivuxolimab. Receptor source: an adult with an advanced solid tumor such as melanoma, head and neck, liver or kidney cancer.

This chain links TRBV7-2 with TRBJ1-5; D is possibly TRBD1 (5 bases). The CDR3 contains 17 residues. Trimming shortened V by 3 bases and J by 5 bases, and 20 bases separated the two germline ends. The germline CDR1 and CDR2 sequences are SGHTA and FQGNSA. The CDR3: CASSLLRGTSLDQPQHF. The CDR3 DNA reads as TGTGCCAGCAGCTTGCTCCGGGGCACAAGCCTGGATCAGCCCCAGCATTTT. Full variable domain (outside the CDR3, taken from reference TRBV7-2 and TRBJ1-5): GAGVSQSPSNKVTEKGKDVELRCDPISGHTALYWYRQSLGQGLEFLIYFQGNSAPDKSGLPSDRFSAERTGGSVSTLTIQRTQQEDSAVYLCASSLLRGTSLDQPQHFGDGTRLSIL.

The genes are TRBV6-5 and TRBJ2-5, with 8 nucleotides matching TRBD2. The CDR3 has 13 residues. Germline V gene sequence: CDR1 MNHEY, CDR2 SVGAGI. V trimming: 10 bases; J trimming: 5 bases; junction bases outside the gene matches: 9. CDR3 residues: CATTREGGETQYF. Written as DNA, the CDR3 is TGTGCCACCACCCGGGAGGGTGGGGAGACCCAGTACTTC.

V usage is TRBV6-6 and J usage is TRBJ2-1; D may match TRBD1 or TRBD2 (6 bases each). Germline assignment: CDR1 MNHNY and CDR2 SVGAGI (reference sequence). The ends were cut back, 6 bases at V and 11 bases at J, with 23 bases in the middle. The CDR3 covers 15 residues. This CDR3 is CASSSQRVEGDKQFF. CDR3 sequence (DNA): TGTGCCAGCAGCTCCCAAAGGGTGGAGGGGGATAAGCAGTTCTTC.

In its sample, this clone was seen once. The CDR3 here is CASSRTSGSNEQFF. CDR3 nucleotide sequence: TGTGCCAGCAGTCGGACTAGCGGGAGTAATGAGCAGTTCTTC. The gene calls are TRBV28 and TRBJ2-1, with 13 bases identical to TRBD2. This CDR3 spans 14 amino acids. The germline V gene encodes CDR1 MDHEN and CDR2 SYDVKM. V gave up 5 bases and J gave up 7 bases; unmatched junction bases: 2.

This chain joins TRBV27 and TRBJ2-7, with D maybe TRBD2 (5 bases). Trimming took off 0 bases at V and 4 bases at J, with 10 bases between the two ends. CDR3 length: 14 residues. Germline V gives CDR1 MNHEY, CDR2 SMNVEV (reference sequence). The CDR3 DNA follows: TGTGCCAGCAGTTTATCGTACGGGGAGTACGAGCAGTACTTC. This gives the protein CASSLSYGEYEQYF.

This chain links TRBV27 with TRBJ2-7; no definite D call. CDR1 and CDR2 from the germline V gene are MNHEY and SMNVEV (reference sequence). V was cut by 5 bases and J by 2 bases, with 16 bases left in between. The CDR3 loop spans 15 amino acids. DNA of the CDR3: TGTGCCAGCAGTCGTGTAGCAGGTGGAACCTACGAGCAGTACTTC. The encoded protein is CASSRVAGGTYEQYF.

This clone was seen more than once but under ten times. This sequence joins TRBV5-1 and TRBJ1-2, with D possibly matching TRBD1 (6 bases). Looked up from germline, CDR1 is SGHRS and CDR2 is YFSETQ. Trimming cost V 0 bases and J 2 bases, with 14 bases left between them. The CDR3 contains 16 residues. The CDR3 spells CASSLAGGAGNYGYTF. CDR3 in DNA: TGCGCCAGCAGCTTGGCCGGGGGGGCGGGCAACTATGGCTACACCTTC.

The chain links TRBV19 to TRBJ2-1, with 10 positions matching TRBD2. This CDR3 has 17 amino acids. In germline, CDR1 is LNHDA, CDR2 SQIVND (reference sequence). Losses at the gene ends were 2 bases for V and 4 bases for J; bases not matched to a gene: 8. CDR3 sequence reads: CASSILPSGSKYNEQFF. CDR3 nucleotides: TGTGCCAGTAGTATACTCCCTAGCGGGAGTAAGTACAATGAGCAGTTCTTC.